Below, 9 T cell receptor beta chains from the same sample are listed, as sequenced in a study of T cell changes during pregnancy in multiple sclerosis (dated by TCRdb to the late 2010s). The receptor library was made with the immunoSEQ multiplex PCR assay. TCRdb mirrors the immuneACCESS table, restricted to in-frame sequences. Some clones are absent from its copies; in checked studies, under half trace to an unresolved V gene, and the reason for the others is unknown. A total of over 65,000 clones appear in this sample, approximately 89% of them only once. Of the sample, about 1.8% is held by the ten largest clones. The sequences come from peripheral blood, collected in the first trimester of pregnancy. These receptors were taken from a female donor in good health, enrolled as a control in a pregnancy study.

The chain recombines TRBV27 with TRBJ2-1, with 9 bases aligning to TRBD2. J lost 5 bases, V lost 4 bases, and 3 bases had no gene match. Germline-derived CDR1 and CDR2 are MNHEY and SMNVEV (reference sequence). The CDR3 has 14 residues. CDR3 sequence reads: CASSYSGGHNEQFF. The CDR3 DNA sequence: TGTGCCAGCAGTTATAGCGGGGGTCACAATGAGCAGTTCTTC.

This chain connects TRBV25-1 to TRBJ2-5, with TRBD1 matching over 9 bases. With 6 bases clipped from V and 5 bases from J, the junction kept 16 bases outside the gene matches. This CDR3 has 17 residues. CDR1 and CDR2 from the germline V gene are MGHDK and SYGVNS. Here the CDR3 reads CASSAGTGQRGGETQYF. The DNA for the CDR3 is TGTGCCAGCAGCGCAGGGACAGGGCAGAGAGGAGGGGAGACCCAGTACTTC.

CDR3 nucleotide sequence: TGCGCCAGCAGCCAAGCGGTGGACAGCGGTGGCTACACCTTC. This sequence encodes CASSQAVDSGGYTF. This sequence joins TRBV4-3 and TRBJ1-2; the D gene is possibly TRBD1 (6 bases). Germline V gene lookup returns CDR1 LGHNA and CDR2 YSLEER. This CDR3 is built from 14 residues. V was pared by 1 base and J by 7 bases, with 13 bases between.

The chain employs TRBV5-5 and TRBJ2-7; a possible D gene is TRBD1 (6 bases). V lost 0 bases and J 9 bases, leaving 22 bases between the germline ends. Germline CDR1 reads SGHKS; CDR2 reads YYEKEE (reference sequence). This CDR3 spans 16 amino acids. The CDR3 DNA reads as TGTGCCAGCAGCTTGGATCCGTGGGGCAGGGGTACGATGCAGTACTTC. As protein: CASSLDPWGRGTMQYF.

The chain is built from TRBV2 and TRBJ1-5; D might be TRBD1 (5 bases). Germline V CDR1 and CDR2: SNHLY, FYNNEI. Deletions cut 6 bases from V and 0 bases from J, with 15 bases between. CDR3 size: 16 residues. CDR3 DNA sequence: TGTGCCAGCAGGGAGAGAAGGGGTTCTAGCAATCAGCCCCAGCATTTT. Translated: CASRERRGSSNQPQHF.

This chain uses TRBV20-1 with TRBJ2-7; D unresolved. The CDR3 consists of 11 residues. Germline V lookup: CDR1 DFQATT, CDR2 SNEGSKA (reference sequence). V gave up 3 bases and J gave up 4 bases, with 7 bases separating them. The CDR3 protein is CSARRVYEQYF. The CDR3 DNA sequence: TGCAGTGCTAGGAGAGTTTACGAGCAGTACTTC.

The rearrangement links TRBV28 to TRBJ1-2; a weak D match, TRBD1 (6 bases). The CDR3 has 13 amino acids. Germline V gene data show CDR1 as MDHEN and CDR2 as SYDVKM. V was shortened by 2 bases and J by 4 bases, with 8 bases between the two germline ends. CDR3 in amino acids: CASSLGGGYGYTF. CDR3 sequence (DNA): TGTGCCAGCAGTTTAGGGGGCGGCTATGGCTACACCTTC.

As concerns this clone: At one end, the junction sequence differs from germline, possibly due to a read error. DNA of the CDR3: TGCGCCAGCAGCCAAGATAGCGGGGGGGCTGCGGTCTTC. It translates to CASSQDSGGAAVF. The rearrangement joins TRBV4-3 to TRBJ2-1; the match to TRBD2 covers 11 bases. Germline lookup yields CDR1 LGHNA and CDR2 YSLEER. The CDR3 has 13 amino acids.

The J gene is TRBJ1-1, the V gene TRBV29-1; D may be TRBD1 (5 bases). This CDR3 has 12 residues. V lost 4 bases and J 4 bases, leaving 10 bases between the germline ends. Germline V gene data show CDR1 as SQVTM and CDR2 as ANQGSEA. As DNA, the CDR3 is TGCAGCGTTGTACCAGGGCGCACTGAAGCTTTCTTT. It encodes CSVVPGRTEAFF.